Listed below are T cell receptor beta chains from one sample, sequenced in a study of cytomegalovirus exposure and HLA in healthy donors. Assay used: immunoSEQ multiplex PCR; TCRdb lists only in-frame clones, some missing. The repertoire holds approximately 110,000 clones, 83% seen once, with approximately 6.1% in the top ten. The sequenced sample consisted of PBMCs. These receptors all stem from a man aged 18 to 30 in good health and CMV-seronegative. Both conserved end residues are part of each CDR3. The D gene is left open where the match is weak. The listing skips clone size in some rows; elsewhere it reads once, few, many or a size class.

J | size | D | V | DNA | CDR3
TRBJ2-1 | NA | TRBD2 | TRBV11-3 | TGTGCCAGCAGCCTCCCTTCTAGCGGGAGGGCCTTTAATGAGCAGTTCTTC | CASSLPSSGRAFNEQFF
TRBJ2-3 | few | NA | TRBV9 | TGTGCCAGCAGCGTAGGGGTGGGGCTGGGCACAGATACGCAGTATTTT | CASSVGVGLGTDTQYF
TRBJ2-7 | once | NA | TRBV19 | TGTGCCAGTAGTATAGATACGGGAAGCTACGAGCAGTACTTC | CASSIDTGSYEQYF
TRBJ1-1 | NA | TRBD1 | TRBV19 | TGTGCCAGTAGTTCCTACAGGGGTAACACTGAAGCTTTCTTT | CASSSYRGNTEAFF
TRBJ2-1 | NA | TRBD2 | TRBV28 | TGTGCCAGCAGTTTAGCGGTAGCGGGAGGGCCGGGGAATGAGCAGTTCTTC | CASSLAVAGGPGNEQFF
TRBJ2-2 | once | TRBD1 | TRBV5-1 | TGCGCCAGCAGCCGAGGACAGGGGGCCTACACCGGGGAGCTGTTTTTT | CASSRGQGAYTGELFF
TRBJ1-3 | NA | NA | TRBV10-3 | TGTGCCATCAGTGCGGTGGCGGTGAGCTCTGGAAACACCATATATTTT | CAISAVAVSSGNTIYF
TRBJ2-7 | once | NA | TRBV6-5 | TGTGCCAGCAGCCGCGATAGGGGTTCCCACGAGCAGTACTTC | CASSRDRGSHEQYF
TRBJ2-7 | NA | TRBD2 | TRBV4-3 | TGCGCCAGCAGCCACCTAGCGGGAGGGCCCGTCGAGCAGTACTTC | CASSHLAGGPVEQYF
TRBJ1-1 | NA | TRBD1 | TRBV28 | TGTGCCGTACAGGGGCCCCCAAACACTGAAGCTTTCTTT | CAVQGPPNTEAFF
TRBJ2-3 | NA | TRBD1 | TRBV27 | TGTGCCAGCAGTTCCTCGGGACAGCCCACAGATACGCAGTATTTT | CASSSSGQPTDTQYF
TRBJ1-2 | NA | NA | TRBV19 | TGTGCCAGTACCCTTGACAGTATCCCTAACTATGGCTACACCTTC | CASTLDSIPNYGYTF
TRBJ1-1 | NA | NA | TRBV13 | TGTGCCAGCAGCTCGGGGGGGCCTCGCACTGAAGCTTTCTTT | CASSSGGPRTEAFF
TRBJ2-1 | once | NA | TRBV4-3 | TGCGCCAGCAGCCGTTCTAGCGCCTCACACTACAATGAGCAGTTCTTC | CASSRSSASHYNEQFF
TRBJ2-1 | NA | NA | TRBV27 | TGTGCCAGCAGTCTAGGTAACGTGAATGAGCAGTTCTTC | CASSLGNVNEQFF
TRBJ2-2 | NA | NA | TRBV4-3 | TGCGCCAGCAGCCAAGCCGGGACCGGGGAGCTGTTTTTT | CASSQAGTGELFF
TRBJ1-1 | once | TRBD1 | TRBV9 | TGTGCCAGCAGCTTCGGGACAGACCTCTTGAACACTGAAGCTTTCTTT | CASSFGTDLLNTEAFF
TRBJ2-5 | NA | TRBD1 | TRBV9 | TGTGCCAGCAGCCCCGGACAGGGGATAGGAGAGACCCAGTACTTC | CASSPGQGIGETQYF
TRBJ2-3 | once | NA | TRBV18 | TGTGCCAGCTCGCGAGGAGGAGGTACGCAGTATTTT | CASSRGGGTQYF
TRBJ2-3 | NA | NA | TRBV7-6 | TGTGCCAGCAGCTTCGGGACATTGAGCACAGATACGCAGTATTTT | CASSFGTLSTDTQYF
TRBJ1-5 | NA | NA | TRBV6-5 | TGTGCCAGCAGTTACCATCTGGGCAGCAATCAGCCCCAGCATTTT | CASSYHLGSNQPQHF
TRBJ1-2 | few | TRBD1 | TRBV5-4 | TGTGCCAGCAGCTTGGGCGCGGACAGGAACTATGGCTACACCTTC | CASSLGADRNYGYTF
TRBJ1-1 | NA | NA | TRBV7-3 | TGTGCCAGCAGCCCCCAACCACGGGGTGAAGCTTTCTTT | CASSPQPRGEAFF
TRBJ2-1 | NA | TRBD2 | TRBV5-4 | TGTGCCAGCAGCGCCCGACTAGCGGGATACAATGAGCAGTTCTTC | CASSARLAGYNEQFF
TRBJ1-1 | NA | TRBD1 | TRBV28 | TGTGCCAGCAGATTATCAGGGGGCATGAACACTGAAGCTTTCTTT | CASRLSGGMNTEAFF
TRBJ2-1 | NA | TRBD2 | TRBV7-8 | TGTGCCAGCAGCTTAGGGGCGGGGGGGGACAATGAGCAGTTCTTC | CASSLGAGGDNEQFF
TRBJ2-1 | NA | NA | TRBV4-3 | TGCGCCAGCAGCCAACACAGGGAGAGTGAGCAGTTCTTC | CASSQHRESEQFF
TRBJ1-3 | NA | NA | TRBV28 | TGTGCCAGCAGTTTGAGCGGGCCCTCTGGAAACACCATATATTTT | CASSLSGPSGNTIYF
TRBJ1-1 | NA | TRBD1 | TRBV7-2 | TGTGCCAGCAGCTTGGATCCGGCGGGACAGGGGGTGAACACTGAAGCTTTCTTT | CASSLDPAGQGVNTEAFF
TRBJ2-2 | NA | NA | TRBV6-6 | TGTGCCAGCACCCCTGCCGGTAACACCGGGGAGCTGTTTTTT | CASTPAGNTGELFF
TRBJ2-1 | NA | TRBD2 | TRBV27 | TGTGCCGGGACTCCTAGCGGGAGTCTTGATAATGAGCAGTTCTTC | CAGTPSGSLDNEQFF
TRBJ2-5 | NA | TRBD1 | TRBV27 | TGTGCCAGCAGCCCTGACGCAGGGGGCTTACAAGAGACCCAGTACTTC | CASSPDAGGLQETQYF
TRBJ1-1 | few | NA | TRBV5-6 | TGTGCCAGCAGCTTGCAGGGTCTTGGCACTGAAGCTTTCTTT | CASSLQGLGTEAFF
TRBJ1-1 | NA | NA | TRBV9 | TGTGCCAGCAGCGTAGGGGTCCAGGTTGGGGGGAAGAACACTGAAGCTTTCTTT | CASSVGVQVGGKNTEAFF
TRBJ1-1 | NA | NA | TRBV6-1 | TGTGCCAGCAGTGAAGACGGTAGGAACACTGAAGCTTTCTTT | CASSEDGRNTEAFF
TRBJ2-7 | NA | NA | TRBV11-3 | TGTGCCAGCAGCTTCCATTCCACCGGGACATGGGCTTTGGAGCAGTACTTC | CASSFHSTGTWALEQYF